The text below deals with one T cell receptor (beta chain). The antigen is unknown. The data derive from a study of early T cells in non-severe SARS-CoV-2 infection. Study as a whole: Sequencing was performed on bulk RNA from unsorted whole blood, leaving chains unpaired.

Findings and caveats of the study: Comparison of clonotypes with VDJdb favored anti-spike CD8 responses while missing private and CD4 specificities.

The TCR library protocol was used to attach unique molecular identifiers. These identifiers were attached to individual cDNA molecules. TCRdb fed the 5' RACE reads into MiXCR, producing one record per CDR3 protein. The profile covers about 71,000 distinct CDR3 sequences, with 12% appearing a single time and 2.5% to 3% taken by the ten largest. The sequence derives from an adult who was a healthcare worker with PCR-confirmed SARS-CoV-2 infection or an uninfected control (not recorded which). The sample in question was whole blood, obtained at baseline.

CDR3 DNA sequence: TGTGCCAGCAGCCAAGTGGGTCAGAGAACAGATACGCAGTATTTT. This codes for CASSQVGQRTDTQYF. V usage is TRBV3-1 and J usage is TRBJ2-3; D is unclear. The germline gives CDR1 LGHDT, CDR2 YNNKEL (reference sequence). The V and J ends lost 1 base and 3 bases respectively, with 11 bases between them. The CDR3 is made up of 15 amino acids.